These 28 T cell receptor beta chains originate from one sample sequenced in a study of blood T cell repertoires in COVID-19. Produced via immunoSEQ multiplex PCR; TCRdb's table is partial and in-frame only. Found here are about 320,000 clones, about nine tenths of them singletons; the top ten hold 8% to 13%. Input material: PBMCs or T cells enriched from blood (not recorded which). All receptors derive from a woman under 30 who had recovered from COVID-19.

The V gene is TRBV18, the J gene TRBJ1-2; D remains ambiguous. This CDR3 contains 15 residues. Germline lookup yields CDR1 KGHSH and CDR2 LQKENI. V dropped 2 bases and J dropped 1 base, with 11 bases sitting between them. CDR3 sequence (DNA): TGTGCCAGCTCACCAATCATGGCAGATAACTATGGCTACACCTTC. Protein product: CASSPIMADNYGYTF.

The rearrangement uses TRBV28 and TRBJ2-4; D may be TRBD2 (5 bases). CDR3 length: 15 residues. Trimming pared 3 bases from V and 0 bases from J, leaving 9 bases between. CDR1 MDHEN and CDR2 SYDVKM come from the germline V gene. The chain's CDR3 is CASSLSGLAKNIQYF. CDR3 coding DNA: TGTGCCAGCAGTTTGTCGGGGTTAGCCAAAAACATTCAGTACTTC.

J is TRBJ2-7 and V is TRBV6-5; 8 bases fit TRBD1. The J segment lost 2 bases and the V segment lost 6 bases, leaving 6 bases of the junction unmatched. CDR1 and CDR2 (germline): MNHEY, SVGAGI. The CDR3 is made up of 14 amino acids. The CDR3 spells CASRPGTGTYEQYF. CDR3 sequence (DNA): TGTGCCAGCAGACCCGGGACAGGCACCTACGAGCAGTACTTC.

The genes are TRBV7-2 and TRBJ1-1; D remains ambiguous. In germline, CDR1 is SGHTA, CDR2 FQGNSA. Trimming cost V 4 bases and J 10 bases, with 16 bases left between them. This CDR3 is 13 amino acids long. CDR3 protein: CASSSYYSSGAFF. CDR3 in DNA: TGTGCCAGCAGCTCGTACTATTCTTCGGGAGCTTTCTTT.

In its sample, this clone was seen a few times. Other nucleotide sequences from this sample produce the same CDR3. This chain links TRBV5-1 with TRBJ1-1; tentatively, D is TRBD1 (5 bases). CDR1 is SGHRS and CDR2 is YFSETQ in the germline V gene. Trimming took off 2 bases at V and 0 bases at J, with 8 bases between the two ends. This CDR3 is 14 amino acids long. CDR3 residues: CASSLSGMNTEAFF. In DNA, the CDR3 is TGCGCCAGCAGCTTATCAGGGATGAACACTGAAGCTTTCTTT.

V gene TRBV4-1 combines with J gene TRBJ1-1; D unresolved. Germline V CDR1 and CDR2: MGHRA, YSYEKL. V was clipped by 5 bases and J by 1 base, with 17 bases between them. The CDR3 consists of 16 residues. In DNA form, the CDR3 reads TGCGCCAGCAGCGTCAAGATAGTCGGAGGGAACACTGAAGCTTTCTTT. This gives the protein CASSVKIVGGNTEAFF.

The chain uses TRBV5-6 and TRBJ1-2; TRBD1 matches at 11 bases. Germline loops: CDR1 SGHDT, CDR2 YYEEEE. After removal of 0 bases from V and 5 bases from J, the junction contained 3 bases not matched to a gene. The CDR3 runs to 15 residues. CDR3 DNA: TGTGCCAGCAGCTTGGGGACAGGGGGCCCTTATGGCTACACCTTC. Its protein product is CASSLGTGGPYGYTF.

The genes are TRBV2 and TRBJ2-2, with 7 bases matching TRBD1. Trimming cost V 6 bases and J 4 bases; bases outside gene matches: 5. The CDR3 extends over 14 amino acids. CDR1 and CDR2 (germline): SNHLY, FYNNEI. The CDR3 loop reads CASRYGTVTGELFF. CDR3 in DNA: TGTGCCAGCAGATACGGGACAGTCACCGGGGAGCTGTTTTTT.

The chain links TRBV5-1 to TRBJ1-2; no firm D call. This CDR3 contains 14 residues. Per germline, CDR1 SGHRS and CDR2 YFSETQ. Trimming pared 0 bases from V and 3 bases from J, leaving 9 bases between. CDR3 in amino acids: CASSLAPDYYGYTF. CDR3 in DNA: TGCGCCAGCAGCTTGGCCCCAGACTACTATGGCTACACCTTC.

The CDR3 sequence is CASGLAYRGRQPQHF. The CDR3 bases are TGTGCTAGTGGTTTGGCATACAGGGGGAGGCAGCCCCAGCATTTT. This sequence joins TRBV12-5 and TRBJ1-5; 8 bases are a match to TRBD1. The CDR3 is made up of 15 amino acids. V trimming: 1 base; J trimming: 7 bases; junction bases outside the gene matches: 6. Germline V CDR1 and CDR2: LGHNT, FRNRAP.

To note about this clone: At one boundary the junction diverges from the germline segment, which might be a read error. The chain combines TRBV7-9 with TRBJ1-2, with 11 bases that match TRBD1. The CDR3 extends over 16 amino acids. Germline-derived CDR1 and CDR2 are SEHNR and FQNEAQ (reference sequence). The CDR3 coding sequence is TGTGCCAGCACCTTAGTTAGTGGGACAGGGGGATCTGGCTACACCTTC. Encoded protein: CASTLVSGTGGSGYTF.

The sample holds one count of this clone. V and J are TRBV7-8 and TRBJ1-5; unclear D gene. The ends were cut back, 4 bases at V and 6 bases at J, with 13 bases in the middle. The CDR3 runs 14 residues. Germline V gives CDR1 SGHVS, CDR2 FQNEAQ. This CDR3 reads CASSSYPTGQPQHF. The CDR3 DNA is TGTGCCAGCAGCTCGTACCCGACGGGTCAGCCCCAGCATTTT.

The chain uses TRBV5-8 and TRBJ1-1; possible D gene TRBD1, 6 bases. V was shortened by 4 bases and J by 3 bases, with 16 bases between the two germline ends. The CDR3 spans 15 residues. Looked up from germline, CDR1 is SGHTS and CDR2 is YDEGEE. The CDR3 reads CASSGRDTIDTEAFF. CDR3 coding DNA: TGTGCCAGCAGCGGCCGGGACACTATAGACACTGAAGCTTTCTTT.

V usage is TRBV3-1 (or the pseudogene TRBV3-2) and J usage is TRBJ2-5; 13 nucleotides match TRBD2. CDR1 and CDR2 (germline): LGHDT, YNNKEL (reference sequence). V dropped 1 base and J dropped 9; count of bases not matched to a gene: 5. The CDR3 loop spans 15 amino acids. The CDR3 reads CASSQVKTSGGSQYF. In DNA, the CDR3 is TGTGCCAGCAGCCAAGTCAAGACTAGCGGGGGGTCCCAGTACTTC.

In this sample, this clone turned up once. CDR3 sequence reads: CASSQREGLNEQYF. CDR3 sequence (DNA): TGTGCCAGCTCACAGCGGGAGGGCCTGAACGAGCAGTACTTC. The chain recombines TRBV18 with TRBJ2-7; 10 nucleotides match TRBD2. Germline loops: CDR1 KGHSH, CDR2 LQKENI. V lost 4 bases, J lost 5 bases, and 5 bases stayed unmatched. The CDR3 has 14 residues. Full variable domain (outside the CDR3, taken from reference TRBV18 and TRBJ2-7): NAGVMQNPRHLVRRRGQEARLRCSPMKGHSHVYWYRQLPEEGLKFMVYLQKENIIDESGMPKERFSAEFPKEGPSILRIQQVVRGDSAAYFCASSQREGLNEQYFGPGTRLTVT.

In DNA form, the CDR3 reads TGTGCGTTGGACAGCTACGAGCAGTACTTC. It codes for CALDSYEQYF. The chain couples TRBV30 to TRBJ2-7; a possible D gene is TRBD1 (6 bases). Germline CDR1 and CDR2: GTSNPN and SVGIG (reference sequence). CDR3 length: 10 residues.

The chain carries TRBV5-1 and TRBJ1-5, with 8 bases aligning to TRBD1. The CDR3 runs 14 residues. The germline V gene has CDR1 SGHRS and CDR2 YFSETQ. Trimming cost V 4 bases and J 5 bases; bases outside gene matches: 5. The CDR3 coding sequence is TGCGCCAGCAGCCCCGGACAGGGTGATCAGCCCCAGCATTTT. Its translation is CASSPGQGDQPQHF. Filled out from reference TRBV5-1 and TRBJ1-5, the complete variable domain reads KAGVTQTPRYLIKTRGQQVTLSCSPISGHRSVSWYQQTPGQGLQFLFEYFSETQRNKGNFPGRFSGRQFSNSRSEMNVSTLELGDSALYLCASSPGQGDQPQHFGDGTRLSIL.

The J gene is TRBJ2-1, the V gene TRBV11-2; 10 nucleotides line up with TRBD2. The CDR3 is 15 amino acids. The trim removed 8 bases at V and 4 bases at J, leaving 8 bases unmatched. Germline lookup yields CDR1 SGHAT and CDR2 FQNNGV. CDR3 residues: CASHSGRARYNEQFF. CDR3 coding DNA: TGTGCCAGCCACAGCGGGAGGGCCAGGTACAATGAGCAGTTCTTC.

This clone came up a few times. The J gene is TRBJ1-3, the V gene TRBV7-2; D uncertain. Trimming cost V 1 base and J 0 bases, with 10 bases left between them. This CDR3 contains 16 residues. Per the germline V gene, CDR1 is SGHTA and CDR2 is FQGNSA. The CDR3 protein is CASSLVSTNSGNTIYF. The CDR3 DNA reads TGTGCCAGCAGCTTAGTATCGACAAACTCTGGAAACACCATATATTTT.

The chain employs TRBV7-3 and TRBJ2-3; D unclear. This CDR3 has 13 residues. Trimming pared 2 bases from V and 0 bases from J, leaving 3 bases between. The V gene's germline CDR1 is SGHTA and CDR2 FQGTGA. The CDR3 loop is CASSLLSTDTQYF. CDR3 in DNA: TGTGCCAGCAGCTTACTGAGCACAGATACGCAGTATTTT. Using reference TRBV7-3 and TRBJ2-3 for the parts outside the CDR3, the full variable domain is GAGVSQTPSNKVTEKGKYVELRCDPISGHTALYWYRQSLGQGPEFLIYFQGTGAADDSGLPNDRFFAVRPEGSVSTLKIQRTERGDSAVYLCASSLLSTDTQYFGPGTRLTVL.

The rearrangement uses TRBV30 and TRBJ1-3; D might be TRBD1 (5 bases). Germline V lookup: CDR1 GTSNPN, CDR2 SVGIG (reference sequence). The CDR3 runs 14 residues. V lost 6 bases and J lost 2, with 14 bases in between. CDR3 in DNA: TGTGCCTGCCCTTCCGGAGGGGCTGGAAACACCATATATTTT. The encoded protein is CACPSGGAGNTIYF.

This clone was seen only once. The V and J genes are TRBV18 and TRBJ2-1, with 7 bases identical to TRBD2. The CDR3 sequence is 17 residues long. V was pared by 6 bases and J by 2 bases, with 13 bases of the junction left unmatched. Germline-derived CDR1 and CDR2 are KGHSH and LQKENI. The CDR3, as DNA: TGTGCCAGCTCCACAAGGGGTCCGGGAGGAACCTACAATGAGCAGTTCTTC. Its protein is CASSTRGPGGTYNEQFF.

This clone was detected a few times. The rearrangement uses TRBV7-3 and TRBJ1-2, with D possibly matching TRBD1 (6 bases). The length of the CDR3 is 14 residues. The V end lost 5 bases, the J end lost 2 bases, and 12 bases lay between the germline ends. Germline lookup yields CDR1 SGHTA and CDR2 FQGTGA. The CDR3 DNA is TGTGCCAGCAGCCAATCGACAGGAAACTATGGCTACACCTTC. Translating it yields CASSQSTGNYGYTF.

This chain joins TRBV6-6 and TRBJ2-7; 9 bases line up with TRBD1. The CDR3 covers 20 residues. J gave up 5 bases and V 5 bases, and 25 bases lay outside the gene matches. Per germline, CDR1 MNHNY and CDR2 SVGAGI (reference sequence). DNA for the CDR3: TGTGCCAGCAGTCACGACTGGAGACAGGGGGGTTCCATTATGTTAGACGAGCAGTACTTC. Translated, it gives CASSHDWRQGGSIMLDEQYF.

The V and J genes are TRBV5-1 and TRBJ1-1; no firm D call. There are 12 residues in the CDR3. V lost 4 bases and J lost 1, with 5 bases in between. CDR1 is SGHRS and CDR2 is YFSETQ in the germline V gene. The CDR3 sequence: CASSAGNTEAFF. The CDR3 nucleotides are TGCGCCAGCAGCGCCGGGAACACTGAAGCTTTCTTT.

The chain links TRBV7-9 to TRBJ2-3; D unresolved. The germline CDR1 and CDR2 sequences are SEHNR and FQNEAQ (reference sequence). The CDR3 totals 14 residues. V gave up 5 bases and J gave up 6 bases, with 15 bases separating them. The CDR3 loop reads CASSPRGASDTQYF. Here the CDR3 DNA reads TGTGCCAGCAGCCCCCGCGGAGCAAGCGATACGCAGTATTTT.

A single count supports this clone. The rearrangement uses TRBV7-2 and TRBJ2-5, with D possibly TRBD2 on 7 matching bases. V lost 5 bases and J 0 bases, leaving 19 bases between the germline ends. This CDR3 contains 17 residues. Germline lookup yields CDR1 SGHTA and CDR2 FQGNSA. CDR3 sequence (DNA): TGTGCCAGCAGCCTAGGATGGGGGGGGGCGAACCAAGAGACCCAGTACTTC. Translated: CASSLGWGGANQETQYF.

The chain recombines TRBV30 with TRBJ1-1; D might be TRBD1 (5 bases). The CDR3 has 12 amino acids. CDR1 is GTSNPN, CDR2 SVGIG, per germline (reference sequence). Trimming pared 3 bases from V and 6 bases from J, leaving 11 bases between. The CDR3, as DNA: TGTGCCTGGAGCGGTGACAGACCTGAAGCTTTCTTT. Translated, it gives CAWSGDRPEAFF. The entire variable domain, with the rest obtained from reference TRBV30 and TRBJ1-1, is as follows: SQTIHQWPATLVQPVGSPLSLECTVEGTSNPNLYWYRQAAGRGLQLLFYSVGIGQISSEVPQNLSASRPQDRQFILSSKKLLLSDSGFYLCAWSGDRPEAFFGQGTRLTVV.